Described below is a single T cell receptor beta chain sequence and its context. Its cognate antigen is unknown. The repertoire was sequenced with immunoSEQ multiplex PCR; TCRdb's copy has only in-frame clones and lacks some. This table has about 190,000 clones, over 75% appearing once. This entry comes from a study of T cell responses to AZD1222 COVID-19 vaccine. Study outcomes and limitations: CD4 TCRs associated with vaccination spanned spike, dominating at 160-218 and 743-854. Every sample of the repertoires postdated the peak T cell response. Spike-specific TCR breadth rose after two AZD1222 doses, and depth rose as well. Only a handful of AZD1222 recipients, several in all, had baseline seropositivity.

Sample: peripheral blood, taken on day 0 of AZD1222 vaccination. The receptor was isolated from an adult in good health.

The CDR3, as DNA: TGCGCCAGCAGCTTCCAAGACGGACCCGTAGGCAATGAGCAGTTCTTC. It is translated as CASSFQDGPVGNEQFF. The chain carries TRBV5-1 and TRBJ2-1; D remains ambiguous. The germline CDR1 and CDR2 sequences are SGHRS and YFSETQ. The CDR3 length is 16 residues. V was clipped by 2 bases and J by 6 bases, with 18 bases between them. The full variable domain, its missing parts supplied by reference TRBV5-1 and TRBJ2-1, is KAGVTQTPRYLIKTRGQQVTLSCSPISGHRSVSWYQQTPGQGLQFLFEYFSETQRNKGNFPGRFSGRQFSNSRSEMNVSTLELGDSALYLCASSFQDGPVGNEQFFGPGTRLTVL.